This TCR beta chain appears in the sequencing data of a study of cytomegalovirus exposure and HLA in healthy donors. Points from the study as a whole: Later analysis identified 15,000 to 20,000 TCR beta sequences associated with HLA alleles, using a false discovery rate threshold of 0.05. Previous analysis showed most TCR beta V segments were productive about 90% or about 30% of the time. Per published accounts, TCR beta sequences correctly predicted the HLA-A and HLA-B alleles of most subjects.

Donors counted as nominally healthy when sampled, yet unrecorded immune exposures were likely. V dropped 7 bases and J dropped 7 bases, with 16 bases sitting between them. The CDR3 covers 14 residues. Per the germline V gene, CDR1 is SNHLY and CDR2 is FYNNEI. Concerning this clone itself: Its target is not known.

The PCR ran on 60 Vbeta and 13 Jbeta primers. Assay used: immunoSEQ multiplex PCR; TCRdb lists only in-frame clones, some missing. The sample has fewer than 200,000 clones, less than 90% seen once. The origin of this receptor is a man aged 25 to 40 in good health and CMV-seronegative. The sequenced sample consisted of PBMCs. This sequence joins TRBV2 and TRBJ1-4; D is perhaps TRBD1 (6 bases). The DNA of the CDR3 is TGTGCCAGCAATACCCTAGGGGGAAGTGAAAAACTGTTTTTT. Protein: CASNTLGGSEKLFF.